The rows below give T cell receptor beta chains drawn from one sample of a study of post-analysis software for immune sequencing data. TCRdb re-derived calls from the PCR reads in MiXCR, one entry per CDR3 protein. The sample records about 500,000 distinct CDR3 sequences, 45% being singletons. Input material: blood. All receptors come from a girl between 5 and 17 years old with multiple sclerosis. Each CDR3 is given with its conserved first and last residue. The order of the fields is V gene, J gene, clone size, D gene, CDR3 DNA, CDR3 protein. The D gene is left open where the match is weak. Clone size appears in some rows only: once, few, many, or a class for an expanded clone.

V gene: TRBV28
J gene: TRBJ1-2
clone size: few
D gene: TRBD1
CDR3 DNA: TGTGCCAGCAGTTTGGGGACAGGGACCTATGGCTACACCTTC
CDR3 protein: CASSLGTGTYGYTF

V gene: TRBV20-1
J gene: TRBJ2-1
clone size: -
D gene: TRBD2
CDR3 DNA: TGCAGTGCTAGAGATCGAATCCTAGCGGGAGGGCACAATGAGCAGTTCTTC
CDR3 protein: CSARDRILAGGHNEQFF

V gene: TRBV11-2
J gene: TRBJ2-7
clone size: -
D gene: -
CDR3 DNA: TGTGCCACCGGACATACCTACGAGCAGTACTTC
CDR3 protein: CATGHTYEQYF

V gene: TRBV4-2
J gene: TRBJ2-1
clone size: few
D gene: TRBD2
CDR3 DNA: TGTGCCAGCAGCCAAGGACTAGCGGGGGGGGACAATGAGCAGTTCTTC
CDR3 protein: CASSQGLAGGDNEQFF

V gene: TRBV12-3/TRBV12-4
J gene: TRBJ2-3
clone size: -
D gene: TRBD2
CDR3 DNA: TGTGCCAGCAGTTTAGCGCTTGGGGGAGGGGGCACAGATACGCAGTATTTT
CDR3 protein: CASSLALGGGGTDTQYF

V gene: TRBV28
J gene: TRBJ2-4
clone size: -
D gene: -
CDR3 DNA: TGTGCCAGCAGTTTATCTGGGGCAGGCCCAAGAGGCATTCAGTACTTC
CDR3 protein: CASSLSGAGPRGIQYF

V gene: TRBV7-2
J gene: TRBJ1-2
clone size: once
D gene: -
CDR3 DNA: TGTGCCAGCAGCTTAACGGGTTTAGGGTTTGGCTACACCTTC
CDR3 protein: CASSLTGLGFGYTF

V gene: TRBV20-1
J gene: TRBJ1-2
clone size: -
D gene: -
CDR3 DNA: TGCAGTGCTAGATCGGACAGAGAAAACTATGGCTACACCTTC
CDR3 protein: CSARSDRENYGYTF

V gene: TRBV9
J gene: TRBJ1-5
clone size: -
D gene: -
CDR3 DNA: TGTGCCAGCAGCGGAGGACACGATCAGCCCCAGCATTTT
CDR3 protein: CASSGGHDQPQHF

V gene: TRBV5-1
J gene: TRBJ2-3
clone size: -
D gene: -
CDR3 DNA: TGCGCCAGCAGCTTCTATCGGGAGAAAGATACGCAGTATTTT
CDR3 protein: CASSFYREKDTQYF

V gene: TRBV5-1
J gene: TRBJ1-1
clone size: -
D gene: TRBD1
CDR3 DNA: TGCGCCAGCAGCAAAGGGGACAGATTGAACACTGAAGCTTTCTTT
CDR3 protein: CASSKGDRLNTEAFF

V gene: TRBV29-1
J gene: TRBJ1-3
clone size: once
D gene: -
CDR3 DNA: TGCAGCGTTACGGAGAGCTCTGGAAACACCATATATTTT
CDR3 protein: CSVTESSGNTIYF

V gene: TRBV28
J gene: TRBJ2-6
clone size: few
D gene: -
CDR3 DNA: TGTGCCAGCAGTTTAGTAAGAGCCAACGTCCTGACTTTC
CDR3 protein: CASSLVRANVLTF

V gene: TRBV6-5
J gene: TRBJ2-3
clone size: few
D gene: TRBD2
CDR3 DNA: TGTGCCAGCAGGTTAGCGGGGGCCACAGATACGCAGTATTTT
CDR3 protein: CASRLAGATDTQYF

V gene: TRBV9
J gene: TRBJ2-1
clone size: -
D gene: TRBD2
CDR3 DNA: TGTGCCAGCAGCGTTAGGGGGACTAGCGGGAGTTCCCATGAGCAGTTCTTC
CDR3 protein: CASSVRGTSGSSHEQFF

V gene: TRBV10-2
J gene: TRBJ2-1
clone size: -
D gene: TRBD1
CDR3 DNA: TGCGCCAGCAGTGCCTACCCCGGGACAGGGTCTCGGGGTGAGCAGTTCTTC
CDR3 protein: CASSAYPGTGSRGEQFF

V gene: TRBV20-1
J gene: TRBJ2-5
clone size: -
D gene: TRBD2
CDR3 DNA: TGCAGTGCTGAAGCGGGAGGGGGAGAGACCCAGTACTTC
CDR3 protein: CSAEAGGGETQYF

V gene: TRBV24-1
J gene: TRBJ1-2
clone size: few
D gene: -
CDR3 DNA: TGTGCCACCAGTGAGTCCCGGGGCAACGCAAACTATGGCTACACCTTC
CDR3 protein: CATSESRGNANYGYTF

V gene: TRBV20-1
J gene: TRBJ1-1
clone size: -
D gene: -
CDR3 DNA: TGCAGTGCTAGATTCCCAGGGGCGGCCACTGAAGCTTTCTTT
CDR3 protein: CSARFPGAATEAFF

V gene: TRBV4-2
J gene: TRBJ2-1
clone size: few
D gene: TRBD2
CDR3 DNA: TGTGCCAGCAGCCAAGAGCTAGCGGGAGGGCCGGGGCGGTCCTACAATGAGCAGTTCTTC
CDR3 protein: CASSQELAGGPGRSYNEQFF

V gene: TRBV28
J gene: TRBJ2-4
clone size: -
D gene: TRBD1
CDR3 DNA: TGTGCCAGCAGTCCCTCGACAGGGAAAAACATTCAGTACTTC
CDR3 protein: CASSPSTGKNIQYF

V gene: TRBV12-3/TRBV12-4
J gene: TRBJ2-7
clone size: -
D gene: TRBD2
CDR3 DNA: TGTGCCAGCAGTTGGGGGACTAGCGGTGCCTACGAGCAGTACTTC
CDR3 protein: CASSWGTSGAYEQYF